This T cell receptor beta chain was recovered during a study of T cell responses to AZD1222 COVID-19 vaccine. Study-wide results and limits: Only 5 or 6 individuals given AZD1222 were seropositive at baseline. CD4 TCRs linked to vaccination spanned spike, dominating at 160-218 and 743-854.

Sequencing was performed with immunoSEQ multiplex PCR; in TCRdb, only in-frame clones are kept and a portion is missing. The sample has 55,000 to 85,000 clones, 84% seen once. Germline CDR1 reads MNHNS; CDR2 reads SASEGT. The CDR3 totals 13 residues. V dropped 3 bases and J dropped 5 bases, with 9 bases sitting between them. Comments on this clone: The target antigen is unknown.

This TCR was sampled from an adult in good health. This chain links TRBV6-1 with TRBJ2-3, with D tentatively TRBD2 (5 bases). Sequencing used peripheral blood, obtained on day 0 of AZD1222 vaccination. The CDR3 DNA reads TGTGCCAGCAGTGACACGGGATTAGATACGCAGTATTTT. Translation: CASSDTGLDTQYF.